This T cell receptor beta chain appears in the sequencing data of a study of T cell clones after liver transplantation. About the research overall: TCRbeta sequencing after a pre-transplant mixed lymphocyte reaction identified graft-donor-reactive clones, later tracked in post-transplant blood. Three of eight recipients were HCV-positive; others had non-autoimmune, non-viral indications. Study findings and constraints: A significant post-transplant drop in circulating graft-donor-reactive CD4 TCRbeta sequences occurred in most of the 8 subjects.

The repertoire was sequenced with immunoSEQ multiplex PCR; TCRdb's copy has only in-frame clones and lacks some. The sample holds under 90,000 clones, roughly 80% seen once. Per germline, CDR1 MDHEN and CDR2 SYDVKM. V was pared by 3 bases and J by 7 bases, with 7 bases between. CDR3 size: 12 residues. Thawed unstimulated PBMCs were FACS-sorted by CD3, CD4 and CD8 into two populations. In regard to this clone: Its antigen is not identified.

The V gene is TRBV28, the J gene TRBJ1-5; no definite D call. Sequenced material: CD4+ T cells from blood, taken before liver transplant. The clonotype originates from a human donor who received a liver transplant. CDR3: CASSFRSQPQHF. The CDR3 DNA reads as TGTGCCAGCAGTTTTAGGTCGCAGCCCCAGCATTTT.